This TCR beta chain was recovered during a study of blood T cell repertoires in COVID-19. The wider study: The cDNA or gDNA used as material had been derived from T cells, B-cell-depleted T cells, or PBMCs.

This clone was detected only once. This CDR3 has 15 amino acids. The V and J ends lost 4 bases and 3 bases respectively, with 13 bases between them. In germline, CDR1 is MNHEY, CDR2 SMNVEV (reference sequence). This table comes from immunoSEQ multiplex PCR, and its TCRdb copy is limited to in-frame clones, with some not included. The repertoire holds about 100,000 clones, with roughly 90% as singletons. Material for sequencing was peripheral blood. V gene TRBV27 combines with J gene TRBJ2-1, with D possibly being TRBD2 (5 bases). This clonotype was sampled from a man between 45 and 60 years old with active COVID-19. CDR3 bases: TGTGCCAGCAGTTCGGACTCGCCACACTACAATGAGCAGTTCTTC. Encoded protein: CASSSDSPHYNEQFF.